Following are 9 T cell receptor beta chains from one sample sequenced in a study of beta chain features in type 1 diabetes. The whole isolated RNA underwent reverse transcription, so sequencing captured expressed TCRB transcripts. The data were produced by immunoSEQ multiplex PCR, yet TCRdb's version contains in-frame clones alone and is incomplete. The repertoire has 250,000 to 350,000 clones, approximately 10% of them found once; the top ten carry roughly 0.016%. Sequencing was carried out using naive CD4+ T cells from blood. The receptors shown here come from a woman between 25 and 40 years old in good health.

This clone was seen a handful of times. The chain links TRBV7-2 to TRBJ2-1, with TRBD2 matching 7 bases. The junction had 7 bases not matched to a gene; V was cut back by 0 bases and J by 2 bases. Germline values: CDR1 SGHTA, CDR2 FQGNSA. The CDR3 runs to 17 residues. This CDR3 reads CASSLAVLSGAYNEQFF. The CDR3 coding sequence is TGTGCCAGCAGCTTAGCGGTCCTGAGCGGGGCCTACAATGAGCAGTTCTTC. Variable domain in full (rest from reference TRBV7-2 and TRBJ2-1): GAGVSQSPSNKVTEKGKDVELRCDPISGHTALYWYRQSLGQGLEFLIYFQGNSAPDKSGLPSDRFSAERTGGSVSTLTIQRTQQEDSAVYLCASSLAVLSGAYNEQFFGPGTRLTVL.

V and J are TRBV4-3 and TRBJ2-1; D may be TRBD1 (6 bases). Looked up from germline, CDR1 is LGHNA and CDR2 is YSLEER. The CDR3 extends over 15 amino acids. Trimming took 1 base from V and 5 from J, leaving 12 bases between them. The CDR3 DNA reads as TGCGCCAGCAGCCAAGTTGCCAGGGGCGACAATGAGCAGTTCTTC. Residues: CASSQVARGDNEQFF.

This clone was seen a few times. This specimen includes other DNA sequences encoding the same CDR3. The chain couples TRBV25-1 to TRBJ2-3; 7 bases align to TRBD1. Per the germline V gene, CDR1 is MGHDK and CDR2 is SYGVNS. There are 14 residues in the CDR3. The trim removed 3 bases at V and 3 bases at J, leaving 3 bases unmatched. The CDR3, as DNA: TGTGCCAGCAGTGACGCAGGGGGAACAGATACGCAGTATTTT. This codes for CASSDAGGTDTQYF.

This chain links TRBV15 with TRBJ2-1; 7 nucleotides align to TRBD2. V lost 4 bases to trimming and J lost 8 bases; unmatched junction nucleotides: 2. The CDR3 totals 12 residues. Per the germline V gene, CDR1 is LNHNV and CDR2 is YYDKDF (reference sequence). CDR3 bases: TGTGCCACCAGCACAACTAGCGATGAGCAGTTCTTC. Its translation: CATSTTSDEQFF.

There are a few counts of this clone. V usage is TRBV28 and J usage is TRBJ2-5; TRBD1 matches 8 bases. Germline-derived CDR1 and CDR2 are MDHEN and SYDVKM. The CDR3 extends over 14 amino acids. V trimming: 11 bases; J trimming: 5 bases; junction bases outside the gene matches: 13. CDR3 sequence: CAHLDRGFVETQYF. The DNA for the CDR3 is TGTGCCCACCTAGACAGGGGATTTGTGGAGACCCAGTACTTC.

The J gene is TRBJ2-4, the V gene TRBV28, with 8 bases that match TRBD2. The J segment lost 2 bases and the V segment lost 5 bases, leaving 11 bases of the junction unmatched. This CDR3 comprises 17 residues. Germline V CDR1 and CDR2: MDHEN, SYDVKM. The chain's CDR3 is CASSAAGETFSKNIQYF. Written as DNA, the CDR3 is TGTGCCAGCAGTGCAGCGGGAGAAACATTTTCCAAAAACATTCAGTACTTC.

The chain carries TRBV30 and TRBJ1-4, with D possibly being TRBD1 (6 bases). V dropped 8 bases and J dropped 10 bases, with 17 bases sitting between them. Germline values: CDR1 GTSNPN, CDR2 SVGIG (reference sequence). The CDR3 extends over 12 amino acids. Here the CDR3 DNA reads TGTGCCCACAGGGAGTCGGGCGGAAAACTGTTTTTT. Encoded protein: CAHRESGGKLFF.

The V gene is TRBV19, the J gene TRBJ2-7; 12 bases map to TRBD2. This CDR3 is 14 amino acids long. Trimming took 5 bases from V and 12 from J; bases not matched to a gene: 11. In germline, CDR1 is LNHDA, CDR2 SQIVND (reference sequence). The CDR3 DNA is TGTGCCAGTAGTCCGAGACTAGCGGGAGATGACACGTACTTC. Its translation: CASSPRLAGDDTYF.

This clone was found a few times. The J gene is TRBJ1-2, the V gene TRBV7-9; 7 nucleotides match TRBD1. With V trimmed by 5 bases and J by 6 bases, 9 bases remained unmatched. The CDR3 sequence is 14 residues long. Germline V CDR1 and CDR2: SEHNR, FQNEAQ (reference sequence). CDR3 sequence: CASSPDGGTDGYTF. CDR3 sequence (DNA): TGTGCCAGCAGCCCAGATGGCGGGACAGATGGCTACACCTTC.